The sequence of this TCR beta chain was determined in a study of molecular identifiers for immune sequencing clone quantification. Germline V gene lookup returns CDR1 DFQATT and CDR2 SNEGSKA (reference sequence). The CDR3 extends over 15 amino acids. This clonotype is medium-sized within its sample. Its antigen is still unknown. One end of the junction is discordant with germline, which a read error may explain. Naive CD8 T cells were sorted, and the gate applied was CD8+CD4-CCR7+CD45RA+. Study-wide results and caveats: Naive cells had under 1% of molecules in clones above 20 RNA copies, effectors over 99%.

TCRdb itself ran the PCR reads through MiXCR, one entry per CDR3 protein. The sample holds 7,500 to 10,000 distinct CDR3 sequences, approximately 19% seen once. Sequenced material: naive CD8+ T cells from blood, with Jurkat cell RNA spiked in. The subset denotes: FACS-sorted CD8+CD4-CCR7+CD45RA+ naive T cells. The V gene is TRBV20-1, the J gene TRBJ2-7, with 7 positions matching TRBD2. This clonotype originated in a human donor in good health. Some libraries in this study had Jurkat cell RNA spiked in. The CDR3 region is CSARDLRGSSYEQYF. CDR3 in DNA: TGCAGTGCCAGAGATTTGCGGGGGAGCTCCTACGAGCAGTACTTC.